This is a list of T cell receptor beta chains from one sample in a study of shared clonotypes between healthy human individuals. Profiled with immunoSEQ multiplex PCR; TCRdb holds only in-frame clones, not every one. This sample has about 2.4 million clones; over 85% occur once, and the top ten carry 0.36%. Material for sequencing was naive CD4+ T cells from PBMCs. The receptors here all came from a man younger than 35 in good health. Some clones in this sample may be carry-over from other donors' samples. Each CDR3 is given with its conserved first and last residue. A D gene is named only where the DNA matches it firmly. Clone size is stated in some rows and not others, as once, few, many or a class when expanded.

abundance	j_gene	d_gene	v_gene	CDR3aa	CDR3nt
-	TRBJ1-1	-	TRBV5-4	CASSLAGTSVRAFF	TGTGCCAGCAGCTTGGCTGGGACCTCCGTCCGGGCTTTCTTT
-	TRBJ2-5	-	TRBV5-1	CASSLAVQETQYF	TGCGCCAGCAGCTTGGCAGTCCAAGAGACCCAGTACTTC
-	TRBJ1-5	-	TRBV7-8	CASSPEGGRGQPQHF	TGTGCCAGCAGCCCAGAGGGGGGCCGGGGTCAGCCCCAGCATTTT
-	TRBJ2-5	TRBD2	TRBV9	CASSVRQAGVETQYF	TGTGCCAGCAGCGTGCGCCAAGCGGGAGTTGAGACCCAGTACTTC
-	TRBJ2-4	-	TRBV28	CASSPGLAKNIQYF	TGTGCCAGCAGTCCCGGACTAGCCAAAAACATTCAGTACTTC
-	TRBJ2-1	-	TRBV7-2	CASSSGLPPAYNEQFF	TGTGCCAGCAGCTCCGGACTGCCCCCGGCGTACAATGAGCAGTTCTTC
-	TRBJ1-5	-	TRBV18	CASSPGAGVGNQPQHF	TGTGCCAGCTCACCAGGCGCCGGGGTGGGCAATCAGCCCCAGCATTTT
-	TRBJ1-1	-	TRBV7-3	CASSPGQQYTEAFF	TGTGCCAGCAGCCCCGGACAGCAATACACTGAAGCTTTCTTT
-	TRBJ2-5	-	TRBV12-5	CASGPSPGTQYF	TGTGCTAGTGGTCCCTCGCCTGGGACCCAGTACTTC
-	TRBJ1-5	-	TRBV18	CASSPRVGPSNQPQHF	TGTGCCAGCTCACCACGGGTGGGACCTAGCAATCAGCCCCAGCATTTT
once	TRBJ2-7	-	TRBV28	CATTTESYEQYF	TGTGCCACCACGACCGAATCCTACGAGCAGTACTTC
-	TRBJ1-2	TRBD1	TRBV5-1	CASSPGQGESGYTF	TGCGCCAGCAGCCCTGGACAGGGGGAGAGCGGCTACACCTTC
-	TRBJ2-3	-	TRBV28	CASSLSGTDTQYF	TGTGCCAGCAGTCTCTCCGGCACAGATACGCAGTATTTT
-	TRBJ2-1	TRBD2	TRBV27	CASSPRLADEQFF	TGTGCCAGCAGTCCTAGACTAGCAGATGAGCAGTTCTTC
-	TRBJ2-2	-	TRBV11-3	CASTRRGTGELFF	TGTGCCAGCACCCGCAGGGGAACCGGGGAGCTGTTTTTT
few	TRBJ1-1	-	TRBV18	CASSPQGPAGEAFF	TGTGCCAGCTCACCCCAGGGGCCCGCTGGTGAAGCTTTCTTT
-	TRBJ1-1	-	TRBV27	CASSFIQRGAGTEAFF	TGTGCCAGCAGTTTCATTCAGCGGGGGGCGGGGACTGAAGCTTTCTTT
-	TRBJ2-1	TRBD2	TRBV2	CASRRTSSQNEQFF	TGTGCCAGCAGGCGGACTAGCAGTCAGAATGAGCAGTTCTTC
-	TRBJ1-2	TRBD1	TRBV5-6	CASSLAPWTGVGYTF	TGTGCCAGCAGCTTGGCCCCATGGACAGGGGTAGGCTACACCTTC
-	TRBJ1-4	-	TRBV30	CAWSGPGGEKLFF	TGTGCCTGGAGCGGTCCTGGAGGGGAAAAACTGTTTTTT
once	TRBJ1-2	-	TRBV5-1	CASRAGTQDNYGYTF	TGCGCCAGCAGGGCCGGGACACAGGATAACTATGGCTACACCTTC
once	TRBJ2-3	TRBD2	TRBV5-1	CASSPRTGGVTDTQYF	TGCGCCAGCAGCCCTAGGACCGGGGGGGTCACAGATACGCAGTATTTT
-	TRBJ2-7	TRBD2	TRBV5-5	CASSVTSGPGIYEQYF	TGTGCCAGCAGCGTGACTAGCGGCCCGGGGATCTACGAGCAGTACTTC
-	TRBJ2-5	TRBD1	TRBV2	CASSYQGAPQETQYF	TGTGCCAGCAGTTACCAGGGGGCCCCCCAAGAGACCCAGTACTTC
-	TRBJ1-1	-	TRBV5-6	CASTPWGRYMNTEAFF	TGTGCCAGCACCCCATGGGGGAGATACATGAACACTGAAGCTTTCTTT
-	TRBJ1-3	-	TRBV6-5	CASSSFGVSDTIYF	TGTGCCAGCAGTTCTTTCGGGGTATCAGACACCATATATTTT
-	TRBJ2-3	-	TRBV30	CAWTLTASTDTQYF	TGTGCCTGGACACTAACGGCCAGCACAGATACGCAGTATTTT